This TCR beta chain was obtained from a study of shared clonotypes between healthy human individuals (dated by TCRdb to 2018 to 2020). For the study in its entirety: The cohort included a few men and a couple of women between 18 and 49 years of age. Leukapheresis yielded between about 0.9 and 8.9 billion PBMCs per donor. Different laboratories and diverse techniques were used to prepare libraries and sequence TCR repertoires, to increase sequencing depth and limit assay-specific biases. For each donor, CD4 naive and CD4 memory were each given three plates, CD8 naive was given two plates, and CD8 memory was given one plate. Blood TCR repertoires of about five healthy adults were deeply sequenced to estimate repertoire size and the extent of clonotype sharing between individuals.

TCR CDR3 regions were amplified from genomic DNA by multiplex PCR using the deep immunoSEQ assay. Extracted genomic DNA from each cell subset was distributed evenly across all wells of several immunoSEQ 96-well plates, and each plate was treated as a replicate. For sorted subsets, 200 to 250 ng genomic DNA, equal to 30,000 or so T cell genomes, was loaded into each replicate PCR. Purified libraries were quantified with a Qubit 3.0 fluorometer, sized on a Bioanalyzer 2100, and re-quantified with the KAPA Library Quantification kit. Every immunoSEQ 96-well plate was sequenced on a separate single-read 150-cycle Illumina NextSeq 550 flow cell. For the original study's pipeline: The immunoSEQ output contained only junctional sequences without quality scores, so filtering could not match that applied to full-length reads. Sequences were annotated with PyIR, a Python wrapper for IgBLAST v1.9, and V/J genes and CDR3 were assigned using IMGT germline references. Reads were removed for weak V/J assignments (E-value above 1e-6), missing CDR3, stop codons, out-of-frame junctions, or ambiguous translated residues. V3J clonotypes were defined as sequences sharing the same inferred V gene, J gene, and CDR3 amino acid sequence. Percentage overlap between repertoires was computed as shared unique clonotypes divided by the size of the smaller repertoire. Richness of each repertoire was evaluated using RTK rarefaction, the Chao1 estimator, and Recon v2.1 estimates of unobserved clonotypes. OLGA was used to compute generation probabilities for all TCRbeta clonotypes that the gDNA method yielded from several donors. In its TCRdb copy, this immuneACCESS table keeps in-frame sequences only and misses some clones. Where compared with another copy, unresolved V genes explain less than half of these, and the others have no known cause. V and J calls and clone size follow that table, whereas D and trimming were derived from the DNA. The sample contains around 980,000 clones, about 84% of them found a single time. Clones ranked in the top ten supply roughly 0.55% of the sample.

The donors were healthy, HIV-negative adults with no recently reported acute infections or vaccinations. Every donor was a Caucasian adult residing in Nashville, Tennessee, USA. CD4+ T cells were enriched by magnetic negative selection; naive cells were then positively selected on CD45RA, and the negative fraction formed the memory subset. Blood was obtained by leukapheresis, after which PBMCs were separated by Ficoll-Histopaque density gradient centrifugation and cryopreserved in liquid nitrogen vapor phase. Analytical flow cytometry was used to check the purity and quantity of each magnetically sorted T cell population. Genomic DNA was isolated from every sorted fraction and measured by UV absorbance on a Nanodrop 2000c. Summary of the overall study and its limitations: Sampling was restricted to blood, and TCR repertoires in tissue are likely to differ from TCR repertoires in blood. Estimated clonotype richness was generally larger for naive than for memory subsets. Pairwise subsampling led to the expectation that sequencing depth would affect the degree of clonotype sharing among donors. Because the study included a small number of donors, the genetic and exposure-history diversity represented was limited. Across a handful of donors, approximately 5% of naive CD4, roughly 3.5% of naive CD8, roughly 2.3% of memory CD4, and 0.3% to 0.45% of memory CD8 clonotypes were shared. Rarefaction of sorted-subset datasets indicated incomplete sequencing despite the large sequencing depth. Compared with non-shared clonotypes, the clonotypes found in all four sorted-subset donors had higher generation probabilities.

V loses 3 bases, J loses 2 bases, and the germline ends lie 14 bases apart. In the germline V gene, CDR1 corresponds to SGHRS and CDR2 to YFSETQ. Spanning cysteine to phenylalanine, the CDR3 consists of 15 amino acids. Only the CDR3 DNA is retained, 45 bases long and in frame from the first base. This clone was found many times. What antigen it recognizes has not been identified. No much larger clone exists at a distance of one base, and base qualities are not known. The sequence links TRBV5-1 to TRBJ2-5, and perhaps TRBD2 as D gene, on 6 matching bases. The sample was memory CD4+ T cells from PBMCs. Interpreted using the paper, the cell subset or site label stands for: CD45RA-negative fraction. This TCR derives from a young man in good health. Some clones in this sample may be carry-over from other donors' samples. CDR3 protein: CASSSGLPGQETQYF. The nucleotide sequence is TGCGCCAGCAGCTCGGGACTCCCCGGGCAAGAGACCCAGTACTTC.